The 8 T cell receptor beta chains reported below all come from one sample, sequenced in a study of blood T cell repertoires in COVID-19. The table came from immunoSEQ multiplex PCR; TCRdb's copy has only in-frame clones and leaves some out. The data hold approximately 340,000 clones, with approximately 91% observed a single time. The sample comprised PBMCs or T cells enriched from blood (not recorded which). The source of these receptors is a woman aged 40 to 50 who had been exposed to COVID-19.

The chain employs TRBV7-9 and TRBJ1-5, with 7 bases fitting TRBD1. Trimming took 5 bases from V and 1 from J; bases not matched to a gene: 2. CDR1 and CDR2 from the germline V gene are SEHNR and FQNEAQ (reference sequence). The CDR3 sequence is 14 residues long. CDR3 protein: CASSQQGSNQPQHF. For the CDR3, the DNA is TGTGCCAGCAGCCAACAGGGGAGCAATCAGCCCCAGCATTTT.

The chain couples TRBV19 to TRBJ1-3, with TRBD1 matching over 7 bases. The CDR3 covers 15 residues. Germline V gene data show CDR1 as LNHDA and CDR2 as SQIVND (reference sequence). J lost 3 bases, V lost 9 bases, and 11 bases had no gene match. The CDR3 spells CASRSNRGIGNTIYF. In DNA, the CDR3 is TGTGCCAGCAGATCGAACAGGGGTATTGGAAACACCATATATTTT. The full variable domain, rest sourced from reference TRBV19 and TRBJ1-3, is DGGITQSPKYLFRKEGQNVTLSCEQNLNHDAMYWYRQDPGQGLRLIYYSQIVNDFQKGDIAEGYSVSREKKESFPLTVTSAQKNPTAFYLCASRSNRGIGNTIYFGEGSWLTVV.

The chain uses TRBV19 and TRBJ1-1; D not resolved. V lost 3 bases to trimming and J lost 4 bases, with 9 bases between them. The CDR3 has 13 residues. CDR1 and CDR2 from the germline V gene are LNHDA and SQIVND (reference sequence). The CDR3 region has the DNA TGTGCCAGTAGTATCGGGGTTGGCACTGAAGCTTTCTTT. The encoded protein is CASSIGVGTEAFF.

V and J are TRBV30 and TRBJ1-1; no clear D gene. Per the germline V gene, CDR1 is GTSNPN and CDR2 is SVGIG (reference sequence). The CDR3 has 13 residues. Trimming cost V 4 bases and J 2 bases, with 11 bases left between them. The CDR3 DNA is TGTGCCTGGACATTTGGGAGAAACACTGAAGCTTTCTTT. Its protein is CAWTFGRNTEAFF. Combining the CDR3 with reference TRBV30 and TRBJ1-1 gives the whole variable domain SQTIHQWPATLVQPVGSPLSLECTVEGTSNPNLYWYRQAAGRGLQLLFYSVGIGQISSEVPQNLSASRPQDRQFILSSKKLLLSDSGFYLCAWTFGRNTEAFFGQGTRLTVV.

This sequence joins TRBV10-2 and TRBJ1-5; a weak D match, TRBD1 (5 bases). This CDR3 is 15 amino acids long. Deletions cut 0 bases from V and 3 bases from J, with 9 bases between. Looked up from germline, CDR1 is WSHSY and CDR2 is SAAADI. The DNA of the CDR3 is TGCGCCAGCAGTGAGTCTGTGACAGTCAATCAGCCCCAGCATTTT. Translated, it gives CASSESVTVNQPQHF.

The J gene is TRBJ2-1, the V gene TRBV2; 12 bases map to TRBD2. The CDR3 sequence is 15 residues long. The germline V gene encodes CDR1 SNHLY and CDR2 FYNNEI. Germline trimming cut 5 bases from V and 8 bases from J; bases unmatched to any gene: 7. The CDR3, as DNA: TGTGCCAGCAGTAACCTAGCGGGGGGGCGCGATGAGCAGTTCTTC. Residues: CASSNLAGGRDEQFF.

The chain combines TRBV2 with TRBJ1-4; no clear D. The CDR3 covers 12 residues. V lost 6 bases, J lost 6 bases, and 8 bases lay in between. CDR1 is SNHLY, CDR2 FYNNEI, per germline. The CDR3 sequence: CASSLSYEKLFF. CDR3 bases: TGTGCCAGCAGCCTTTCTTATGAAAAACTGTTTTTT.

V and J are TRBV16 and TRBJ2-3; D perhaps matches TRBD2 (6 bases). CDR1 and CDR2 from the germline V gene are KGHSY and FQNENV. The CDR3 spans 15 residues. The V end was cut by 2 bases, the J end by 0 bases, with 9 bases between. This CDR3 reads CASSQAGPSTDTQYF. CDR3 bases: TGTGCCAGCAGCCAAGCGGGGCCTAGCACAGATACGCAGTATTTT.